This is a list of T cell receptor beta chains from one sample in a study of T cell responses to AZD1222 COVID-19 vaccine. Clones were read by immunoSEQ multiplex PCR, and TCRdb kept only the in-frame ones, dropping some. The sample carries 100,000 to 120,000 clones, less than 90% recorded once. The specimen was peripheral blood, collected on day 0 of AZD1222 vaccination. These receptors were collected from an adult in good health. Both conserved end residues are part of each CDR3. D genes are given only for firm matches. Clone size, where shown, is once, few, many, or a class for clones that have expanded.

CDR3aa	CDR3nt	v_gene	j_gene	d_gene	abundance
CASSPATVNTEAFF	TGTGCCAGCTCACCAGCGACAGTAAACACTGAAGCTTTCTTT	TRBV18	TRBJ1-1	-	once
CATSRDEGVSYEQYF	TGTGCCACCAGCAGAGATGAGGGAGTAAGCTACGAGCAGTACTTC	TRBV15	TRBJ2-7	-	-
CASSLSGQGPRGDGYTF	TGTGCCAGCAGCTTGTCGGGACAGGGGCCCCGCGGCGATGGCTACACCTTC	TRBV5-8	TRBJ1-2	TRBD1	-
CATSSQPMGTTGELFF	TGTGCCACCAGCAGCCAACCCATGGGAACAACCGGGGAGCTGTTTTTT	TRBV15	TRBJ2-2	-	-
CASSYGPGAEGDEQYF	TGTGCCAGCAGTTACGGCCCCGGGGCGGAGGGAGACGAGCAGTACTTC	TRBV6-5	TRBJ2-7	-	-
CASSEFYGGKLFF	TGCGCCAGCAGTGAGTTCTACGGCGGAAAACTGTTTTTT	TRBV10-2	TRBJ1-4	-	few
CASSLVGTTEAFF	TGTGCCAGCAGCTTAGTTGGAACCACTGAAGCTTTCTTT	TRBV7-2	TRBJ1-1	-	once
CASSPTVGVDYNEQFF	TGTGCCAGCAGCCCGACAGTTGGGGTGGACTACAATGAGCAGTTCTTC	TRBV3-1/TRBV3-2	TRBJ2-1	-	-
CASSFHQKGASGYTF	TGTGCCAGCAGCTTCCATCAGAAGGGGGCGAGCGGCTACACCTTC	TRBV27	TRBJ1-2	TRBD1	-
CASSYKSGSPAEKLFF	TGTGCCAGCAGTTACAAATCAGGGTCCCCGGCTGAAAAACTGTTTTTT	TRBV6-5	TRBJ1-4	-	-
CASRATGISQPQHF	TGTGCCAGCAGGGCCACAGGGATATCTCAGCCCCAGCATTTT	TRBV6-6	TRBJ1-5	-	-
CASSLSPPSSGNTIYF	TGTGCCAGCAGTTTATCCCCCCCTTCCTCTGGAAACACCATATATTTT	TRBV27	TRBJ1-3	-	-
CASSSTDTQYF	TGCGCCAGCAGCTCCACAGATACGCAGTATTTT	TRBV5-1	TRBJ2-3	-	-
CASSPFYRDGYGYTF	TGTGCCAGCAGTCCTTTCTACAGGGACGGCTATGGCTACACCTTC	TRBV27	TRBJ1-2	-	-
CASSLTSGNIQYF	TGTGCCAGCAGTTTGACTAGCGGAAACATTCAGTACTTC	TRBV12-3/TRBV12-4	TRBJ2-4	TRBD2	-
CASTVTGWGAEAFF	TGTGCCAGTACAGTAACAGGGTGGGGGGCTGAAGCTTTCTTT	TRBV19	TRBJ1-1	-	once
CASSPSGSYNEQFF	TGTGCCAGTTCCCCTAGCGGTTCTTACAATGAGCAGTTCTTC	TRBV7-9	TRBJ2-1	TRBD2	-
CATSRPTDYDTDTQYF	TGTGCCACCAGCAGACCGACGGACTACGACACAGATACGCAGTATTTT	TRBV15	TRBJ2-3	-	-
CASSQGAAQETQYF	TGCGCCAGCAGCCAAGGGGCAGCACAAGAGACCCAGTACTTC	TRBV4-1	TRBJ2-5	-	-
CASSRRGNEKLFF	TGTGCCAGCAGCAGAAGGGGGAATGAAAAACTGTTTTTT	TRBV14	TRBJ1-4	-	-
CASSYWTGELFF	TGTGCCAGCAGTTACTGGACCGGGGAGCTGTTTTTT	TRBV5-6	TRBJ2-2	-	-
CASSATGGATDTQYF	TGTGCCAGCAGTGCAACCGGGGGGGCGACAGATACGCAGTATTTT	TRBV6-4	TRBJ2-3	TRBD2	-
CASRTDRGYSPLHF	TGTGCCAGCAGAACGGACAGGGGTTATTCACCCCTCCACTTT	TRBV27	TRBJ1-6	TRBD1	once
CASKLAGGSYEQYF	TGTGCCAGCAAACTAGCGGGGGGTTCCTACGAGCAGTACTTC	TRBV2	TRBJ2-7	TRBD2	few
CSADDSANYGYTF	TGCAGCGCCGACGACAGCGCTAACTATGGCTACACCTTC	TRBV29-1	TRBJ1-2	-	-
CATSETGSADTQYF	TGTGCCACCAGTGAGACAGGGAGCGCAGATACGCAGTATTTT	TRBV24-1	TRBJ2-3	TRBD1	once
CASSESKAEYGYTF	TGCGCCAGCAGCGAGTCTAAGGCGGAGTATGGCTACACCTTC	TRBV5-1	TRBJ1-2	-	-
CASSRTSADLETQYF	TGTGCCAGCTCACGGACCTCTGCGGATCTGGAGACCCAGTACTTC	TRBV18	TRBJ2-5	-	-
CIPGPVNYGYTF	TGCATCCCGGGACCGGTTAACTATGGCTACACCTTC	TRBV29-1	TRBJ1-2	-	-
CASATGGNEQFF	TGTGCCAGTGCTACAGGGGGAAATGAGCAGTTCTTC	TRBV19	TRBJ2-1	TRBD1	few
CASSLEGLGNEKLFF	TGTGCCAGCAGCCTCGAAGGGTTGGGTAATGAAAAACTGTTTTTT	TRBV7-9	TRBJ1-4	-	-
CATSESGQGGTDTQYF	TGTGCCACCAGTGAATCGGGACAGGGGGGAACAGATACGCAGTATTTT	TRBV24-1	TRBJ2-3	TRBD1	-
CASSPTSGRETQYF	TGTGCCAGCAGTCCGACTAGCGGGAGAGAGACCCAGTACTTC	TRBV11-3	TRBJ2-5	TRBD2	-
CASSLWSSTNEKLFF	TGTGCCAGCAGTTTGTGGAGTTCAACTAATGAAAAACTGTTTTTT	TRBV6-5	TRBJ1-4	-	-
CASSTGYEQYF	TGTGCCAGCAGCACGGGGTACGAGCAGTACTTC	TRBV6-6	TRBJ2-7	-	-
CASSIGSANYGYTF	TGTGCCAGTAGTATTGGATCTGCTAACTATGGCTACACCTTC	TRBV19	TRBJ1-2	-	-
CASSIRNYGYTF	TGTGCCAGTAGTATACGGAACTATGGCTACACCTTC	TRBV19	TRBJ1-2	-	-
CASSRTLSGANVLTF	TGTGCCAGCAGCCGGACACTCTCTGGGGCCAACGTCCTGACTTTC	TRBV7-7	TRBJ2-6	-	-
CASSHAPGQGFGNQPQHF	TGCGCCAGCAGCCATGCACCGGGACAGGGGTTTGGGAATCAGCCCCAGCATTTT	TRBV4-1	TRBJ1-5	TRBD1	once